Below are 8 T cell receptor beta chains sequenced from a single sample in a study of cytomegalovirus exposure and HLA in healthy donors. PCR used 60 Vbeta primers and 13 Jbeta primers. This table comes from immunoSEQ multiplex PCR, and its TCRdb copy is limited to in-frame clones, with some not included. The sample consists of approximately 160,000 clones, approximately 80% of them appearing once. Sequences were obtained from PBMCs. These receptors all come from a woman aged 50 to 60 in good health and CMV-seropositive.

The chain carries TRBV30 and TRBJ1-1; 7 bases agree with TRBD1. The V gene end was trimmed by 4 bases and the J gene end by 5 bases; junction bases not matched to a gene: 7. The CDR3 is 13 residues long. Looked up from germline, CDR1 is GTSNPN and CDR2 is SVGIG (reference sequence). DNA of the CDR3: TGTGCCTGGACTAAGACAGGGCGTACTGAAGCTTTCTTT. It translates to CAWTKTGRTEAFF.

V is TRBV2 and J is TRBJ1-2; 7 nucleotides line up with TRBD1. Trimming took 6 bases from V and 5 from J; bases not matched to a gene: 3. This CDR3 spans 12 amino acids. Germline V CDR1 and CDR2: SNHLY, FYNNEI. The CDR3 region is CASSSTGYGYTF. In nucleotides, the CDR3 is TGTGCCAGCAGCTCGACAGGGTATGGCTACACCTTC. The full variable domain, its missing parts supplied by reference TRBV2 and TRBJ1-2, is EPEVTQTPSHQVTQMGQEVILRCVPISNHLYFYWYRQILGQKVEFLVSFYNNEISEKSEIFDDQFSVERPDGSNFTLKIRSTKLEDSAMYFCASSSTGYGYTFGSGTRLTVV.

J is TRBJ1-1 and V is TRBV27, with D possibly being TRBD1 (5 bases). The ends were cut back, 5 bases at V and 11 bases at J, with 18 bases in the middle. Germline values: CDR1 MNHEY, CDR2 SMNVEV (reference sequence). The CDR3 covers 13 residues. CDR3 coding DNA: TGTGCCAGCAGTCGCGACCGGGACTCCGCGGCTTTCTTT. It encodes CASSRDRDSAAFF.

The CDR3 loop reads CASSSGTGLNYGYTF. CDR3 sequence (DNA): TGTGCCAGCTCATCGGGGACAGGGTTAAACTATGGCTACACCTTC. The V call is TRBV18, the J call TRBJ1-2; TRBD1 agrees at 9 bases. CDR1 and CDR2 from the germline V gene are KGHSH and LQKENI. CDR3 length: 15 residues. V trimming: 5 bases; J trimming: 2 bases; junction bases outside the gene matches: 6.

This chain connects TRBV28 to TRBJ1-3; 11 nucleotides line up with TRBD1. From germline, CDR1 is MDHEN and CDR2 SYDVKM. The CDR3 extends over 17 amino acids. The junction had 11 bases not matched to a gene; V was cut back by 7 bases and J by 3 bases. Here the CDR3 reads CASNNPRTGGFGNTIYF. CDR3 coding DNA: TGTGCCAGCAACAACCCCCGGACAGGGGGCTTTGGAAACACCATATATTTT.

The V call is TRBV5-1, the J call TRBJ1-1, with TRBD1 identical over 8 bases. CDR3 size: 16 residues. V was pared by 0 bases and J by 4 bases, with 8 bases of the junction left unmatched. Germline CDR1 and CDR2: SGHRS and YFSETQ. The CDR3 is CASSLVQGAGSTEAFF. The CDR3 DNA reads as TGCGCCAGCAGCTTGGTGCAGGGGGCGGGGAGCACTGAAGCTTTCTTT.

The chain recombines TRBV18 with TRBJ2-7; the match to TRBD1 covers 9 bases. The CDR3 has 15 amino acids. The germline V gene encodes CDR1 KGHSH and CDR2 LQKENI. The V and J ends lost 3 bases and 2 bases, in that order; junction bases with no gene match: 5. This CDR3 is CASSPTGTGTYEQYF. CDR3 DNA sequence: TGTGCCAGCTCACCGACCGGGACAGGGACCTACGAGCAGTACTTC.

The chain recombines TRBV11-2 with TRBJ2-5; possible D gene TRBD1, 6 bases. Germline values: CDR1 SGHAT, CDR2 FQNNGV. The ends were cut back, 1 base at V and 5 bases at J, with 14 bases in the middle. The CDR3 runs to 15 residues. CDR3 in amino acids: CASSLGQGWGETQYF. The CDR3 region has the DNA TGTGCCAGCAGCTTAGGGCAGGGGTGGGGGGAGACCCAGTACTTC.